One sample yielded the 32 T cell receptor beta chains listed below, sequenced in a study of blood T cells in healthy people across ages. A second PCR, run for about 6 to 11 cycles, used a sample-barcoded 5' primer plus a J-beta primer mix. Each CDR3 protein is one row after TCRdb ran MiXCR on the 5' RACE reads. This sample carries 1.5 million to 2 million distinct CDR3 sequences, roughly two fifths of them seen once, and the ten largest clones take around 23%. Sequenced: blood. These receptors were taken from a human donor in good health.

Turning to this clonotype: Just one base apart from a much larger clone, this may be a read error. CDR3: CASSYSGPAYEQYF. In DNA form, the CDR3 reads TGTGCCAGCAGTTACTCGGGACCAGCCTACGAGCAGTACTTC. This sequence joins TRBV6-2 or TRBV6-3 and TRBJ2-7, with D perhaps given as TRBD1 or TRBD2 (5 bases each). Germline CDR1 is MNHEY and CDR2 is SVGEGT. The CDR3 is made up of 14 amino acids. The V gene lost 0 bases and the J gene lost 2 bases, with 8 bases spanning the gap.

On this clonotype: The junction differs from germline at one of its ends, possibly a read error. The V call is TRBV4-3, the J call TRBJ1-3, with 9 bases that match TRBD1. CDR1 and CDR2 from the germline V gene are LGHNA and YSLEER. The CDR3 is 15 residues long. This CDR3 is CANSLRQGVGNTIYF. The CDR3 coding sequence is TGCGCCAACAGCCTTAGACAGGGGGTAGGAAACACCATATATTTT.

Concerning this clonotype itself: Its ends do not fully match the called genes, so a read error is possible. The gene calls are TRBV7-2 and TRBJ2-7; D may be TRBD1 (6 bases). The germline V gene encodes CDR1 SGHTA and CDR2 FQGNSA. The CDR3 covers 15 residues. Here the CDR3 reads CASSPDRAGVYGQYF. Written as DNA, the CDR3 is TGTGCCAGCAGCCCCGATAGGGCAGGGGTTTACGGGCAGTACTTC.

The table lists this clonotype with a few counts. The CDR3 region is CAISESGEGYTF. The CDR3 DNA follows: TGTGCCATCAGTGAGTCAGGGGAAGGCTACACCTTC. The chain carries TRBV10-3 and TRBJ1-2, with a weak D call TRBD1 (5 bases). Germline V lookup: CDR1 ENHRY, CDR2 SYGVKD. The CDR3 contains 12 residues. V lost 0 bases to trimming and J lost 8 bases, with 7 bases between them.

Regarding this clonotype: A read error may produce the germline difference seen at one junction end. The rearrangement joins TRBV6-2 or TRBV6-3 to TRBJ2-1, with 7 bases fitting TRBD1. The CDR3 covers 15 residues. The germline V gene encodes CDR1 MNHEY and CDR2 SVGEGT. As DNA, the CDR3 is TGTGCCAGCAGATTAATAGGGGGCTCCTGCAATGAGCAGTTCTTC. It yields the protein CASRLIGGSCNEQFF.

The chain joins TRBV4-3 to TRBJ2-5; possible D gene TRBD2, 6 bases. The germline V and J ends were trimmed by 1 base and 0 bases, with 30 bases remaining between them. Germline assignment: CDR1 LGHNA and CDR2 YSLEER. The CDR3 contains 22 residues. The CDR3 region has the DNA TGCGCCAGCAGCCAAGTAGCGGTTGTTAGTATTGGGCAGGGAATTTACCAAGAGACCCAGTACTTC. Translation gives CASSQVAVVSIGQGIYQETQYF.

This rearrangement joins TRBV29-1 to TRBJ1-2, with D unclear. The CDR3 spans 11 residues. The V end was cut by 2 bases, the J end by 6 bases, with 7 bases between. Per the germline V gene, CDR1 is SQVTM and CDR2 is ANQGSEA. The CDR3: CSVENGDGYTF. The CDR3 DNA reads as TGCAGCGTTGAAAACGGTGATGGCTACACCTTC. The whole variable domain, filled in from reference TRBV29-1 and TRBJ1-2, reads SAVISQKPSRDICQRGTSLTIQCQVDSQVTMMFWYRQQPGQSLTLIATANQGSEATYESGFVIDKFPISRPNLTFSTLTVSNMSPEDSSIYLCSVENGDGYTFGSGTRLTVV.

This clonotype was seen only a few times. The rearrangement joins TRBV10-3 to TRBJ2-7; 10 bases are shared with TRBD1. This CDR3 is built from 13 residues. V was pared by 10 bases and J by 3 bases, with 6 bases of the junction left unmatched. Germline V gives CDR1 ENHRY, CDR2 SYGVKD. The CDR3 region is CATTRDRGYEQYF. The CDR3 coding sequence is TGTGCCACCACTCGGGACAGGGGCTACGAGCAGTACTTC.

The chain is built from TRBV6-1 and TRBJ2-1, with D perhaps assigned TRBD1 or TRBD2 (5 bases each). Judging by the DNA end, TRBJ2-7 fits better; the J call may be wrong. This CDR3 has 16 amino acids. Germline loops: CDR1 MNHNS, CDR2 SASEGT. The CDR3: CASKISRASSYNEQYF. In DNA, the CDR3 is TGTGCCAGCAAGATCTCCAGGGCTAGCTCCTACAATGAGCAGTACTTC.

On this clonotype itself: Its ends do not fully match the called genes, so a read error is possible. The gene calls are TRBV4-1 and TRBJ2-1; D is unclear. This CDR3 has 16 amino acids. The germline CDR1 and CDR2 sequences are MGHRA and YSYEKL. The CDR3 nucleotides read TGCGCCAGCGGCCAAGGACGCGGAACACTTTACAATGAGCAGTTCTTC. It yields the protein CASGQGRGTLYNEQFF.

The V gene is TRBV6-1, the J gene TRBJ2-7; 7 positions match TRBD2. Germline lookup yields CDR1 MNHNS and CDR2 SASEGT. Germline trimming cut 4 bases from V and 1 base from J; bases unmatched to any gene: 4. The CDR3 covers 14 residues. The CDR3 DNA reads TGTGCCAGCAGTGCTGGGGGGGAGTCCTACGAGCAGTACTTC. This encodes CASSAGGESYEQYF.

This clonotype was counted between two and nine times. The chain uses TRBV14 and TRBJ1-2, with 7 bases identical to TRBD1. The V and J ends lost 2 bases and 2 bases, in that order; junction bases with no gene match: 2. The CDR3 has 14 residues. CDR1 is SGHDN, CDR2 FVKESK, per germline. CDR3 DNA sequence: TGTGCCAGCAGCCAATGGGGACAGAACTATGGCTACACCTTC. It specifies CASSQWGQNYGYTF. Based on the CDR3 plus reference TRBV14 and TRBJ1-2, the full variable domain is EAGVTQFPSHSVIEKGQTVTLRCDPISGHDNLYWYRRVMGKEIKFLLHFVKESKQDESGMPNNRFLAERTGGTYSTLKVQPAELEDSGVYFCASSQWGQNYGYTFGSGTRLTVV.

The chain has TRBV29-1 and TRBJ1-2; 10 nucleotides agree with TRBD1. With V trimmed by 3 bases and J by 5 bases, 3 bases remained unmatched. This CDR3 is built from 13 residues. Per the germline V gene, CDR1 is SQVTM and CDR2 is ANQGSEA. The CDR3 spells CSVETGGAYGYTF. The CDR3 nucleotides are TGCAGCGTTGAGACAGGGGGCGCGTATGGCTACACCTTC.

On this clonotype itself: At one end, the junction sequence differs from germline, possibly due to a read error. The chain links TRBV4-1 to TRBJ1-4; the D gene is possibly TRBD1 (6 bases). Germline V CDR1 and CDR2: MGHRA, YSYEKL. This CDR3 spans 16 amino acids. The CDR3 protein is CASSQGSGATNEKLVF. The CDR3 nucleotides are TGCGCCAGCAGCCAAGGTTCGGGGGCAACTAATGAAAAACTGGTTTTT.

V is TRBV5-1 and J is TRBJ2-5, with D possibly TRBD2 on 7 matching bases. The CDR3 runs to 15 residues. The germline V and J ends were trimmed by 0 bases and 2 bases, with 11 bases remaining between them. Germline-derived CDR1 and CDR2 are SGHRS and YFSETQ. In nucleotides, the CDR3 is TGCGCCAGCAGCTTGGAGGGGGGGTGGCAAGAGACCCAGTACTTC. Residues: CASSLEGGWQETQYF.

In this sample, this clonotype turned up a few times. The V gene is TRBV9, the J gene TRBJ2-5; 8 bases align to TRBD2. The J segment lost 0 bases and the V segment lost 3 bases, leaving 10 bases of the junction unmatched. The CDR3 is 17 residues long. Germline CDR1 SGDLS, CDR2 YYNGEE. In DNA, the CDR3 is TGTGCCAGCAGCGAGACCACTAGCGGACAGTACCAAGAGACCCAGTACTTC. Protein: CASSETTSGQYQETQYF.

The chain combines TRBV29-1 with TRBJ1-2; tentative D call: TRBD1 (5 bases). V dropped 1 base and J dropped 8 bases, with 14 bases sitting between them. Germline V CDR1 and CDR2: SQVTM, ANQGSEA. The CDR3 length is 13 residues. CDR3 loop: CSVEGQPNEGYTF. For the CDR3, the DNA is TGCAGCGTTGAAGGACAGCCTAACGAGGGCTACACCTTC. Supplemented by reference TRBV29-1 and TRBJ1-2, the full variable domain reads SAVISQKPSRDICQRGTSLTIQCQVDSQVTMMFWYRQQPGQSLTLIATANQGSEATYESGFVIDKFPISRPNLTFSTLTVSNMSPEDSSIYLCSVEGQPNEGYTFGSGTRLTVV.

This clonotype was detected a few times. V and J are TRBV20-1 and TRBJ1-1; D unresolved. The CDR3 contains 14 residues. V gave up 0 bases and J gave up 3 bases, with 11 bases separating them. The germline gives CDR1 DFQATT, CDR2 SNEGSKA (reference sequence). The CDR3 bases are TGCAGTGCTAGAGATGTGGGGTTCGACACTGAAGCTTTCTTT. Residues: CSARDVGFDTEAFF.

With regard to this clonotype: Compared with germline, one end of the junction differs, possibly owing to a read error. The chain links TRBV29-1 to TRBJ2-6; TRBD1 is a possible D gene (5 bases). The CDR3 has 13 amino acids. Germline V gene sequence: CDR1 SQVTM, CDR2 ANQGSEA. The CDR3 nucleotides read TGCGGGGCCCGGAGCTCTGAGGCCAACGTCCTGACTTTC. Amino acid sequence: CGARSSEANVLTF.

This rearrangement joins TRBV29-1 to TRBJ1-1, with D uncertain. Between the trimmed V and J ends, which lost 6 bases and 6 bases, there was a span of 20 bases. The CDR3 runs to 14 residues. The V gene's germline CDR1 is SQVTM and CDR2 ANQGSEA. The DNA of the CDR3 is TGCAGCGTAGAACTACACCCCGGGATCGCTGAAGCTTTCTTT. Residues: CSVELHPGIAEAFF.

The chain combines TRBV7-9 with TRBJ2-7; a possible D gene is TRBD1 (5 bases). Germline CDR1 SEHNR, CDR2 FQNEAQ (reference sequence). V shed 1 base and J shed 5 bases, with 9 bases lying between them. The CDR3 runs to 13 residues. The CDR3 coding sequence is TGTGCCAGCAGCTTAGAAGGACAAAACGAGCAGTACTTC. Its translation is CASSLEGQNEQYF.

The chain recombines TRBV7-2 with TRBJ2-2; no firm D call. Trimming cost V 5 bases and J 3 bases, with 7 bases left between them. Germline V gene sequence: CDR1 SGHTA, CDR2 FQGNSA. The CDR3 totals 13 residues. The CDR3 nucleotides are TGTGCCAGCAGCAGGCAGGACACCGGGGAGCTGTTTTTT. Translated: CASSRQDTGELFF.

The chain recombines TRBV28 with TRBJ1-2, with 7 bases identical to TRBD1. V lost 6 bases and J lost 6; bases outside the gene matches: 10. CDR1 and CDR2 (germline): MDHEN, SYDVKM. The CDR3 runs to 14 residues. CDR3 sequence reads: CASRGAGQVNGYTF. DNA for the CDR3: TGTGCCAGCAGGGGCGCCGGACAGGTCAATGGCTACACCTTC.

The genes are TRBV29-1 and TRBJ2-1; D ambiguous. Germline V gene lookup returns CDR1 SQVTM and CDR2 ANQGSEA. The CDR3 covers 12 residues. Trimming removed 3 bases at V and 7 bases at J, with 10 bases between. CDR3: CSVDVDQNEQFF. The CDR3 nucleotides are TGCAGCGTTGATGTAGACCAGAATGAGCAGTTCTTC.

This sequence joins TRBV25-1 and TRBJ1-4, with D possibly TRBD1 on 5 matching bases. The V gene lost 4 bases and the J gene lost 5 bases, with 11 bases spanning the gap. Germline assignment: CDR1 MGHDK and CDR2 SYGVNS. The length of the CDR3 is 14 residues. The CDR3 nucleotides read TGTGCCAGCAGTGTCCGGGGCGAGAATGAAAAACTGTTTTTT. The encoded protein is CASSVRGENEKLFF. Filled out from reference TRBV25-1 and TRBJ1-4, the complete variable domain reads EADIYQTPRYLVIGTGKKITLECSQTMGHDKMYWYQQDPGMELHLIHYSYGVNSTEKGDLSSESTVSRIRTEHFPLTLESARPSHTSQYLCASSVRGENEKLFFGSGTQLSVL.

The J gene is TRBJ2-5, the V gene TRBV12-5; 14 bases match TRBD2. The V segment lost 5 bases and the J segment 4 bases; nucleotides outside the gene matches: 9. Germline CDR1 and CDR2: LGHNT and FRNRAP. This CDR3 has 17 residues. The CDR3, as DNA: TGTGCTAGTGGTCCTGGACTAGCGGGGGGCCGTGGAGAGACCCAGTACTTC. As protein: CASGPGLAGGRGETQYF.

This clonotype was seen more than once but under ten times. V and J are TRBV12-5 and TRBJ2-7; D gene unclear. Trimming took off 2 bases at V and 2 bases at J, with 10 bases between the two ends. This CDR3 is 14 amino acids long. CDR1 LGHNT and CDR2 FRNRAP come from the germline V gene. CDR3 sequence reads: CASGLRRVAYEQYF. DNA of the CDR3: TGTGCTAGTGGTTTGCGACGGGTCGCCTACGAGCAGTACTTC.

CDR3 nucleotide sequence: TGTGCCAGCAGCTTAGATGTCCTTTCGGATACGCAGTATTTT. This sequence encodes CASSLDVLSDTQYF. The chain links TRBV11-2 to TRBJ2-3, with D unresolved. CDR1 and CDR2 (germline): SGHAT, FQNNGV. The CDR3 is made up of 14 amino acids. Trimming shortened V by 0 bases and J by 6 bases, and 10 bases separated the two germline ends.

This clonotype was recorded once. The chain joins TRBV20-1 to TRBJ2-7, with 9 bases fitting TRBD1. The V gene's germline CDR1 is DFQATT and CDR2 SNEGSKA (reference sequence). This CDR3 region has 17 residues. V lost 0 bases and J lost 3; bases outside the gene matches: 12. CDR3: CSARDTGGISLDYEQYF. The CDR3 DNA follows: TGCAGTGCTAGAGATACAGGGGGCATCTCCCTTGACTACGAGCAGTACTTC.

This clonotype was counted only a few times. This rearrangement joins TRBV2 to TRBJ1-1; D ambiguous. The CDR3 covers 15 residues. The V end lost 3 bases, the J end lost 1 base, and 12 bases lay between the germline ends. CDR1 is SNHLY and CDR2 is FYNNEI in the germline V gene. CDR3 in amino acids: CASSDLRVSNTEAFF. The CDR3 bases are TGTGCCAGCAGTGATTTAAGGGTTTCGAACACTGAAGCTTTCTTT. Together with reference TRBV2 and TRBJ1-1, the CDR3 gives the full variable domain: EPEVTQTPSHQVTQMGQEVILRCVPISNHLYFYWYRQILGQKVEFLVSFYNNEISEKSEIFDDQFSVERPDGSNFTLKIRSTKLEDSAMYFCASSDLRVSNTEAFFGQGTRLTVV.

This clonotype was observed a few times. This chain connects TRBV29-1 to TRBJ1-2; D might be TRBD1 (5 bases). The CDR3 extends over 13 amino acids. Germline V gene lookup returns CDR1 SQVTM and CDR2 ANQGSEA. Trimming left V 6 bases short and J 3 bases short, with 14 bases between. The CDR3 loop reads CSVGAGGDYGYTF. The CDR3 nucleotides are TGCAGCGTCGGAGCGGGGGGAGACTATGGCTACACCTTC.

The chain recombines TRBV15 with TRBJ2-1; no clear D. Between the trimmed V and J ends, which lost 0 bases and 7 bases, there was a span of 10 bases. The CDR3 contains 14 residues. In germline, CDR1 is LNHNV, CDR2 YYDKDF (reference sequence). The chain's CDR3 is CATSRDLVTNEQFF. CDR3 nucleotide sequence: TGTGCCACCAGCAGAGATCTCGTTACGAATGAGCAGTTCTTC. Supplemented by reference TRBV15 and TRBJ2-1, the full variable domain reads DAMVIQNPRYQVTQFGKPVTLSCSQTLNHNVMYWYQQKSSQAPKLLFHYYDKDFNNEADTPDNFQSRRPNTSFCFLDIRSPGLGDTAMYLCATSRDLVTNEQFFGPGTRLTVL.